One T cell receptor beta chain is described in this entry. Profiling relied on immunoSEQ multiplex PCR, and the TCRdb table lists in-frame clones only, not all of them. The sample consists of 70,000 to 90,000 clones, about 83% of them appearing once. This record belongs to a study of blood T cell repertoires in COVID-19. On the study more broadly: Samples came from the United States, Italy and Spain, spanning acute and convalescent COVID-19. From T cells, B-cell-depleted T cells, or PBMCs came the material, which was cDNA or gDNA.

CDR1 is WNHNN and CDR2 is SYGVQD in the germline V gene (reference sequence). Trimming at V came to 5 bases and at J to 7 bases, leaving 9 bases not matched to a gene. The CDR3 covers 16 residues. The J gene is TRBJ2-4, the V gene TRBV10-1; 12 nucleotides align to TRBD2. The sequenced material came from peripheral blood. This receptor was identified in a man aged 50-59 years with active COVID-19. The chain's CDR3 is CASSKRTSGMVNIQYF. CDR3 DNA sequence: TGCGCCAGCAGTAAGAGGACTAGCGGGATGGTGAACATTCAGTACTTC.